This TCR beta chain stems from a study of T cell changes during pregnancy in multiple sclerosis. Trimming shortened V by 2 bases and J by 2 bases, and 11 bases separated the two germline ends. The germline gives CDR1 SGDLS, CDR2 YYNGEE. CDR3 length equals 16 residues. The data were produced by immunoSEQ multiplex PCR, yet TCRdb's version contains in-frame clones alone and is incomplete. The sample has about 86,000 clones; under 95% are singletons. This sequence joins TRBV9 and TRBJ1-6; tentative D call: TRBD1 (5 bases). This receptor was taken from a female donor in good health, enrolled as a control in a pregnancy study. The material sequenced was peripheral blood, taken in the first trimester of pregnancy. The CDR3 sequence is CASSVQGFPYNSPLHF. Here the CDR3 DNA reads TGTGCCAGCAGCGTGCAGGGATTCCCCTATAATTCACCCCTCCACTTT. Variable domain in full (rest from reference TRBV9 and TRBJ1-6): DSGVTQTPKHLITATGQRVTLRCSPRSGDLSVYWYQQSLDQGLQFLIQYYNGEERAKGNILERFSAQQFPDLHSELNLSSLELGDSALYFCASSVQGFPYNSPLHFGNGTRLTVT.